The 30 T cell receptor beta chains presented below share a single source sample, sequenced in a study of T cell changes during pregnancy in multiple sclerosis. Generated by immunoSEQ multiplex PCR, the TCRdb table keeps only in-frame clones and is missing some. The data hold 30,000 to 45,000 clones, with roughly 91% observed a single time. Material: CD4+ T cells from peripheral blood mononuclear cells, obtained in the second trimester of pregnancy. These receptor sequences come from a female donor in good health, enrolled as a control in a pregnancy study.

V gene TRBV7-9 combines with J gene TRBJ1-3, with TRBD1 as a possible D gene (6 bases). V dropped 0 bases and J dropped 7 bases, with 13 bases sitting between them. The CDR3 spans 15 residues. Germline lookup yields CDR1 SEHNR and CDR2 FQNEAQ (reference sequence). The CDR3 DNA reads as TGTGCCAGCAGCTTAGCGCTCGGGAGGGGGAACACCATATATTTT. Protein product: CASSLALGRGNTIYF.

The CDR3 spells CASIPSRGRADYEQYF. The CDR3 DNA sequence: TGTGCCAGCATCCCTTCTAGGGGGCGGGCGGACTACGAGCAGTACTTC. The genes are TRBV28 and TRBJ2-7, with 7 bases aligning to TRBD1. J gave up 3 bases and V 7 bases, and 15 bases lay outside the gene matches. Germline assignment: CDR1 MDHEN and CDR2 SYDVKM. The CDR3 length is 16 residues.

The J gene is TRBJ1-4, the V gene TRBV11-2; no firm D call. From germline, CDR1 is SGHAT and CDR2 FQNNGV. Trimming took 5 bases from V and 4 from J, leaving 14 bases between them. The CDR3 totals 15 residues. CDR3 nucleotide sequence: TGTGCCAGCAGCGTCCGCGTTGGTTTTAATGAAAAACTGTTTTTT. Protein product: CASSVRVGFNEKLFF.

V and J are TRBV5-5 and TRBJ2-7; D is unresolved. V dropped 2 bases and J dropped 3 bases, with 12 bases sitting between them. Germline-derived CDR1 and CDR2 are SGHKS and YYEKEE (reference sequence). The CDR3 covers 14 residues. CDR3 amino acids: CASSFLEVVYEQYF. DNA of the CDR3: TGTGCCAGCAGCTTCTTAGAGGTTGTCTACGAGCAGTACTTC.

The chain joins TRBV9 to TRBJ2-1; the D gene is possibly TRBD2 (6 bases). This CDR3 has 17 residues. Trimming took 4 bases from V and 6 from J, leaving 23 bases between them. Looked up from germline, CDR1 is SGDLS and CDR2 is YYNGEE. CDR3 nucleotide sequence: TGTGCCAGCAGCCTCAATTCGGGGAGGCCGTACCCCAATGAGCAGTTCTTC. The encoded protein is CASSLNSGRPYPNEQFF.

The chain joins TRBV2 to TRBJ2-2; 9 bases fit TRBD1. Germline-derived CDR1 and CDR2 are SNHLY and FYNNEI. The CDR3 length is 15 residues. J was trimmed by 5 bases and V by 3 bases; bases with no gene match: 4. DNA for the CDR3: TGTGCCAGCAGTGAGACAGGGGGGTATACCGGGGAGCTGTTTTTT. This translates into CASSETGGYTGELFF.

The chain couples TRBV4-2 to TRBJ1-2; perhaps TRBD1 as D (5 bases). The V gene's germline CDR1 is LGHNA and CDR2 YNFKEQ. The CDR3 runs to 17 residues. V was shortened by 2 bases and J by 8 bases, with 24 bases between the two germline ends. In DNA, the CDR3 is TGTGCCAGCAGCCAACTACCCGACGTAATTGGGGCAAACGGCTACACCTTC. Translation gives CASSQLPDVIGANGYTF.

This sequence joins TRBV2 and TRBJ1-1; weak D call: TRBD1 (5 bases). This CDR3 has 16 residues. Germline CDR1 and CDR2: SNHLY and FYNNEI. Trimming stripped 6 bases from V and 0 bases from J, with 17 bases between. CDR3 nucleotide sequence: TGTGCCAGCAGCCCGATTGGGGGAGGACTGAACACTGAAGCTTTCTTT. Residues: CASSPIGGGLNTEAFF.

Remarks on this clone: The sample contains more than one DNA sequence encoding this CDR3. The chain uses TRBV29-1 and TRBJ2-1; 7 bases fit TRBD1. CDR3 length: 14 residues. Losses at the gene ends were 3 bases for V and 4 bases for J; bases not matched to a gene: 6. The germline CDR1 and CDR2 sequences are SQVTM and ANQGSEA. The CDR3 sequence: CSVDRGGGYNEQFF. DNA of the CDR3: TGCAGCGTTGATCGAGGGGGCGGGTACAATGAGCAGTTCTTC.

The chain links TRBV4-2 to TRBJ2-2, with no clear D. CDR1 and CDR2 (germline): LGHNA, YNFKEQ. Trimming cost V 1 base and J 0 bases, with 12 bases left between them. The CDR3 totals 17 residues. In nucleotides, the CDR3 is TGTGCCAGCAGCCAAGGTTTGAGACTCGCGAACACCGGGGAGCTGTTTTTT. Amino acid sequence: CASSQGLRLANTGELFF.

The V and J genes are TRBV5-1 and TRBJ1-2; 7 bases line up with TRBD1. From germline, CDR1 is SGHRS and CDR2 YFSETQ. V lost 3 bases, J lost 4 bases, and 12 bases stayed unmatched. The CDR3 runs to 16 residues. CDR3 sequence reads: CASSSQPEGQLYGYTF. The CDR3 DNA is TGCGCCAGCAGCTCGCAGCCGGAGGGACAGCTCTATGGCTACACCTTC.

In nucleotides, the CDR3 is TGTGCCAGCAGCTTTATTAGCACAGATACGCAGTATTTT. As protein: CASSFISTDTQYF. J is TRBJ2-3 and V is TRBV9; D unclear. Germline V gene sequence: CDR1 SGDLS, CDR2 YYNGEE. The CDR3 is 13 amino acids. Trimming took off 4 bases at V and 0 bases at J, with 6 bases between the two ends.

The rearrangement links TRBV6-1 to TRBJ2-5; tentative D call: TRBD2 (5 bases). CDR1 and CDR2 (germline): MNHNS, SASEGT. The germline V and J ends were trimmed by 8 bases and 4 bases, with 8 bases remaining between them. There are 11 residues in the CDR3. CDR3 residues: CASGRGETQYF. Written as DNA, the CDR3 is TGTGCCAGCGGACGGGGAGAGACCCAGTACTTC.

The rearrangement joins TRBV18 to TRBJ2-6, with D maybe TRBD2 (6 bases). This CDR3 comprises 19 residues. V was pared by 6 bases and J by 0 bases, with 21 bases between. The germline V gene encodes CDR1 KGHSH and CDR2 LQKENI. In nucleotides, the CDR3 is TGTGCCAGCTCCCCCCTGGAGGGCCCCTCGGGCTCTGGGGCCAACGTCCTGACTTTC. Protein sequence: CASSPLEGPSGSGANVLTF.

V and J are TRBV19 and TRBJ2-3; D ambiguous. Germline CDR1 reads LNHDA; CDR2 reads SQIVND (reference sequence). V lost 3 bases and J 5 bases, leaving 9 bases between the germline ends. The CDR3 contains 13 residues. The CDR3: CASSIPPGDTQYF. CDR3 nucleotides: TGTGCCAGTAGTATTCCGCCAGGAGATACGCAGTATTTT.

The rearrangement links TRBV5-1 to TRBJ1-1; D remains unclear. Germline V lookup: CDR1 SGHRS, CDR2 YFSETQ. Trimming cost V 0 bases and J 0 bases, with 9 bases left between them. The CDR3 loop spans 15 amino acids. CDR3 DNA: TGCGCCAGCAGCTTGGCGCGGGCTTTGAACACTGAAGCTTTCTTT. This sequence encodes CASSLARALNTEAFF.

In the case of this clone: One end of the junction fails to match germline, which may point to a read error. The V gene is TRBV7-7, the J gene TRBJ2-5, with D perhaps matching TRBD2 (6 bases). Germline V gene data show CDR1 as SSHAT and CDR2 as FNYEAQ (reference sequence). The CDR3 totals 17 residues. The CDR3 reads CASSHTMGRGGGETQYF. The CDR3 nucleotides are TGTGCTAGCAGCCACACAATGGGGCGGGGTGGGGGAGAGACCCAGTACTTC. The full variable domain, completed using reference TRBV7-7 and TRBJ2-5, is GAGVSQSPRYKVTKRGQDVTLRCDPISSHATLYWYQQALGQGPEFLTYFNYEAQPDKSGLPSDRFSAERPEGSISTLTIQRTEQRDSAMYRCASSHTMGRGGGETQYFGPGTRLLVL.

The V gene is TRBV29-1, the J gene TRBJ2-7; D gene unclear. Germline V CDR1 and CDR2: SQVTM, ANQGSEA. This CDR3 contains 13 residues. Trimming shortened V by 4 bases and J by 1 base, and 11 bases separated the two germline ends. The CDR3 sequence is CSVVFTVSYEQYF. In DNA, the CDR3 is TGCAGCGTTGTGTTTACGGTTTCCTACGAGCAGTACTTC.

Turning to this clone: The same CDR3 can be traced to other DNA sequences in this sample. CDR3 residues: CASSIGGGMNTEAFF. CDR3 DNA: TGTGCCAGTAGTATAGGGGGGGGCATGAACACTGAAGCTTTCTTT. The chain recombines TRBV19 with TRBJ1-1; tentative D call: TRBD1 (6 bases). The germline gives CDR1 LNHDA, CDR2 SQIVND (reference sequence). The V gene lost 1 base and the J gene lost 0 bases, with 9 bases spanning the gap. This CDR3 has 15 amino acids.

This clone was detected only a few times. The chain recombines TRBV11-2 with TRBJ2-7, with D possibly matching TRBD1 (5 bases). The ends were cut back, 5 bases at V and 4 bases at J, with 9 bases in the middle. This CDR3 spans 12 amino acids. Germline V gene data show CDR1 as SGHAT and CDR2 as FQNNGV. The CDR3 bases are TGTGCCAGCAGCCAAGACAGTTACGAGCAGTACTTC. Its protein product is CASSQDSYEQYF.

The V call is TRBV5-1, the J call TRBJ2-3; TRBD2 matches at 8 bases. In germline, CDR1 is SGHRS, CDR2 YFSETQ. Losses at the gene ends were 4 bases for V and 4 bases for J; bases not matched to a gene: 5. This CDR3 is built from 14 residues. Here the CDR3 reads CASSPGLESDTQYF. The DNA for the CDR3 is TGCGCCAGCAGCCCGGGACTAGAATCAGATACGCAGTATTTT.

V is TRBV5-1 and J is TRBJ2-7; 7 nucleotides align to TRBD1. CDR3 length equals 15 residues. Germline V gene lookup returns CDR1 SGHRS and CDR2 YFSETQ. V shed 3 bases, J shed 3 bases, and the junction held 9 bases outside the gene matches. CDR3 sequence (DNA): TGCGCCAGCAGCTCGATAACAGGGGTTTTCTACGAGCAGTACTTC. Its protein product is CASSSITGVFYEQYF.

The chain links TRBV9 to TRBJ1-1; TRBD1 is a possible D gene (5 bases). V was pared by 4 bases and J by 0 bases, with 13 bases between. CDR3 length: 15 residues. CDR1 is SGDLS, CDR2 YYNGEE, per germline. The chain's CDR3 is CASSFSQGMNTEAFF. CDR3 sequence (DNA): TGTGCCAGCAGCTTCAGCCAGGGCATGAACACTGAAGCTTTCTTT.

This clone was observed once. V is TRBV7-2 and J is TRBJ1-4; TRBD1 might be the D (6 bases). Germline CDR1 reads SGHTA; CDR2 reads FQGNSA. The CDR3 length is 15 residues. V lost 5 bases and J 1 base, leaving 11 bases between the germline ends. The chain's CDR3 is CASSVRGRTNEKLFF. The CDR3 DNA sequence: TGTGCCAGCAGCGTGCGGGGGCGAACTAATGAAAAACTGTTTTTT. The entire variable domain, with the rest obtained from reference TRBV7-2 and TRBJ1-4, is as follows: GAGVSQSPSNKVTEKGKDVELRCDPISGHTALYWYRQSLGQGLEFLIYFQGNSAPDKSGLPSDRFSAERTGGSVSTLTIQRTQQEDSAVYLCASSVRGRTNEKLFFGSGTQLSVL.

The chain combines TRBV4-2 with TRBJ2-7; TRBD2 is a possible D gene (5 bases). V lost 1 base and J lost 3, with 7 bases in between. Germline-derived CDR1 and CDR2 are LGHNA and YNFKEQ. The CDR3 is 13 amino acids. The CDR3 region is CASSQGSGYEQYF. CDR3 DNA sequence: TGTGCCAGCAGCCAAGGAAGCGGCTACGAGCAGTACTTC.

CDR3 region: CASSPDQGQPQHF. CDR3 bases: TGTGCCAGCAGCCCGGACCAGGGTCAGCCCCAGCATTTT. The V gene is TRBV7-2, the J gene TRBJ1-5, with D perhaps matching TRBD1 (5 bases). This CDR3 has 13 residues. The V end was cut by 5 bases, the J end by 6 bases, with 11 bases between. The germline CDR1 and CDR2 sequences are SGHTA and FQGNSA. Full variable domain (missing parts from reference TRBV7-2 and TRBJ1-5): GAGVSQSPSNKVTEKGKDVELRCDPISGHTALYWYRQSLGQGLEFLIYFQGNSAPDKSGLPSDRFSAERTGGSVSTLTIQRTQQEDSAVYLCASSPDQGQPQHFGDGTRLSIL.

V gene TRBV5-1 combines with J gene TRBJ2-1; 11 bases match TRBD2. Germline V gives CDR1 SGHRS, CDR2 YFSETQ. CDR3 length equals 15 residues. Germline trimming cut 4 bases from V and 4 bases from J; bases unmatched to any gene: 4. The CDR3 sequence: CASSGLAGTYNEQFF. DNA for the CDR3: TGCGCCAGCAGCGGACTAGCGGGCACTTACAATGAGCAGTTCTTC. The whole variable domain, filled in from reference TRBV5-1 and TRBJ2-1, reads KAGVTQTPRYLIKTRGQQVTLSCSPISGHRSVSWYQQTPGQGLQFLFEYFSETQRNKGNFPGRFSGRQFSNSRSEMNVSTLELGDSALYLCASSGLAGTYNEQFFGPGTRLTVL.

As DNA, the CDR3 is TGTGCCGCGCGGACGGGATCCTACGAGCAGTACTTC. This sequence encodes CAARTGSYEQYF. The chain is built from TRBV6-5 and TRBJ2-7; D may be TRBD2 (5 bases). V shed 11 bases and J shed 1 base, with 12 bases lying between them. The CDR3 loop spans 12 amino acids. Germline V gene lookup returns CDR1 MNHEY and CDR2 SVGAGI.

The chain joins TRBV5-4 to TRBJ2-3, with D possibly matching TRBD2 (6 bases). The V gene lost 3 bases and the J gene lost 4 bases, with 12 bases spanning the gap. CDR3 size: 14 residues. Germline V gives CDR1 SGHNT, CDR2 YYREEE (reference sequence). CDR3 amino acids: CASSYSRDSDTQYF. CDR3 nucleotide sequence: TGTGCCAGCAGCTATTCCCGGGACTCAGATACGCAGTATTTT.

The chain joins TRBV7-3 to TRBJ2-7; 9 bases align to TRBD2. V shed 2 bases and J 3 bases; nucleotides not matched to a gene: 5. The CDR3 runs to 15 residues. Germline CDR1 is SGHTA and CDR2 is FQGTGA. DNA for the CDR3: TGTGCCAGCAGCTTAGGAGCGGGGGGCTTCTACGAGCAGTACTTC. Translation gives CASSLGAGGFYEQYF.